The next 21 T cell receptor beta chains were all read from a single sample in a study of blood T cell repertoires in COVID-19. Measured with immunoSEQ multiplex PCR; TCRdb has only the in-frame clones, and not every one. The sample lists approximately 260,000 clones, roughly 88% seen once, with 2% to 2.5% in the top ten. Material for sequencing was peripheral blood. Every receptor here comes from a woman in her 40s who had recovered from COVID-19.

This sequence joins TRBV19 and TRBJ1-4, with a weak D call TRBD1 (6 bases). V lost 10 bases to trimming and J lost 0 bases, with 12 bases between them. This CDR3 has 14 amino acids. CDR1 and CDR2 (germline): LNHDA, SQIVND (reference sequence). The CDR3 DNA sequence: TGTGCCACCTACAGGGCCCCAACTAATGAAAAACTGTTTTTT. It codes for CATYRAPTNEKLFF.

This clone showed up just once. The chain recombines TRBV4-1 with TRBJ1-2, with 11 nucleotides matching TRBD1. In germline, CDR1 is MGHRA, CDR2 YSYEKL. CDR3 size: 15 residues. V lost 5 bases to trimming and J lost 3 bases; unmatched junction nucleotides: 5. CDR3 protein: CASSFRTGGDYGYTF. DNA of the CDR3: TGCGCCAGCAGCTTTAGGACAGGGGGCGACTATGGCTACACCTTC.

The chain couples TRBV27 to TRBJ2-7; D is ambiguous. Trimming took off 0 bases at V and 0 bases at J, with 3 bases between the two ends. Germline V gene lookup returns CDR1 MNHEY and CDR2 SMNVEV (reference sequence). The CDR3 length is 13 residues. CDR3 nucleotide sequence: TGTGCCAGCAGTTTATCCTTCTCCTACGAGCAGTACTTC. As protein: CASSLSFSYEQYF.

This rearrangement joins TRBV3-1 (or the pseudogene TRBV3-2) to TRBJ2-7, with 9 bases aligning to TRBD1. From germline, CDR1 is LGHDT and CDR2 YNNKEL (reference sequence). V shed 6 bases and J 1 base; nucleotides not matched to a gene: 4. The CDR3 has 14 amino acids. The CDR3 DNA reads TGTGCCAGCAGACGCGGACAGGGGTCCTACGAGCAGTACTTC. Amino acid sequence: CASRRGQGSYEQYF.

This chain connects TRBV5-1 to TRBJ1-2, with 7 bases identical to TRBD1. This CDR3 spans 15 amino acids. Germline V gene lookup returns CDR1 SGHRS and CDR2 YFSETQ. V shed 4 bases and J 6 bases; nucleotides not matched to a gene: 12. CDR3 loop: CASSGGPTGVNGYTF. CDR3 in DNA: TGCGCCAGCAGCGGGGGTCCAACAGGGGTGAATGGCTACACCTTC.

The chain recombines TRBV24-1 with TRBJ2-1; TRBD1 aligns across 7 bases. The CDR3 length is 14 residues. The junction had 7 bases not matched to a gene; V was cut back by 5 bases and J by 7 bases. CDR1 is KGHDR, CDR2 SFDVKD, per germline. This CDR3 is CATSGRQGLNEQFF. The CDR3 nucleotides read TGTGCCACCAGTGGGCGACAGGGTCTAAATGAGCAGTTCTTC.

Only one count was recorded for this clone. The CDR3 bases are TGTGCCAGCAGCTTAGGTGCAGGGTTGGGCAATGAGCAGTTCTTC. It codes for CASSLGAGLGNEQFF. This chain connects TRBV11-3 to TRBJ2-1, with D perhaps TRBD1 (5 bases). The CDR3 contains 15 residues. Germline V gene lookup returns CDR1 SGHNT and CDR2 YENEEA. Trimming removed 1 base at V and 6 bases at J, with 13 bases between.

The V gene is TRBV6-1, the J gene TRBJ2-1; tentatively, D is TRBD2 (5 bases). The CDR3 length is 17 residues. V lost 2 bases, J lost 4 bases, and 18 bases lay in between. Germline CDR1 MNHNS, CDR2 SASEGT. CDR3 residues: CASSETRAGFLYNEQFF. The CDR3 DNA reads TGTGCCAGCAGTGAAACGAGGGCAGGATTCCTATACAATGAGCAGTTCTTC.

This clone occurred once. This chain joins TRBV13 and TRBJ2-1; 10 bases are a match to TRBD2. The germline CDR1 and CDR2 sequences are PRHDT and FYEKMQ (reference sequence). CDR3 length equals 17 residues. V gave up 0 bases and J gave up 5 bases; unmatched junction bases: 7. For the CDR3, the DNA is TGTGCCAGCAGCTTAGGCCGTGGACTAGCGGTTCACAATGAGCAGTTCTTC. Protein product: CASSLGRGLAVHNEQFF.

The chain combines TRBV10-3 with TRBJ2-3; a weak D match, TRBD1 (6 bases). The CDR3 runs to 14 residues. The V gene's germline CDR1 is ENHRY and CDR2 SYGVKD. V shed 6 bases and J shed 7 bases, with 17 bases lying between them. The CDR3 DNA sequence: TGTGCCATCAGCACCCTACAGGGTGCGAATACGCAGTATTTT. Its translation: CAISTLQGANTQYF.

This clone was observed a few times. The rearrangement uses TRBV29-1 and TRBJ2-5; 15 bases map to TRBD2. This CDR3 has 17 residues. V dropped 5 bases and J dropped 2; count of bases not matched to a gene: 9. The germline V gene has CDR1 SQVTM and CDR2 ANQGSEA. The CDR3 here is CSVHTGTSGGPQETQYF. The CDR3 DNA is TGCAGCGTTCACACCGGGACTAGCGGGGGGCCTCAAGAGACCCAGTACTTC.

J is TRBJ2-2 and V is TRBV30, with D maybe TRBD1 (6 bases). Germline values: CDR1 GTSNPN, CDR2 SVGIG (reference sequence). CDR3 length equals 14 residues. V lost 1 base to trimming and J lost 6 bases, with 12 bases between them. CDR3 amino acids: CAWSAGHFAGELFF. In DNA, the CDR3 is TGTGCCTGGAGTGCGGGACATTTTGCCGGGGAGCTGTTTTTT.

CDR3 in DNA: TGCGCCAGCAGCCAAGAAGGTAACAGCCCTAACTATGGCTACACCTTC. Protein sequence: CASSQEGNSPNYGYTF. The chain combines TRBV4-1 with TRBJ1-2; no clear D gene. Germline CDR1 MGHRA, CDR2 YSYEKL. The CDR3 is made up of 16 amino acids. Trimming removed 0 bases at V and 0 bases at J, with 11 bases between.

The rearrangement joins TRBV4-2 to TRBJ2-2; 12 nucleotides agree with TRBD2. Germline CDR1 and CDR2: LGHNA and YNFKEQ. CDR3 size: 18 residues. V gave up 4 bases and J gave up 0 bases; unmatched junction bases: 6. DNA of the CDR3: TGTGCCAGCAGCCGATCCGGGACTAGCGGGTCGAACACCGGGGAGCTGTTTTTT. Protein sequence: CASSRSGTSGSNTGELFF.

The rearrangement uses TRBV6-6 and TRBJ2-7, with D maybe TRBD1 (5 bases). Germline CDR1 reads MNHNY; CDR2 reads SVGAGI (reference sequence). The V end lost 6 bases, the J end lost 0 bases, and 12 bases lay between the germline ends. This CDR3 contains 14 residues. The CDR3 coding sequence is TGTGCCAGCAGACTTGACAGCAGCTCCTACGAGCAGTACTTC. Its translation is CASRLDSSSYEQYF.

This rearrangement joins TRBV21-1 to TRBJ2-6; TRBD2, the table's D call, lacks a check against the DNA. TRBV21-1 is a recognized pseudogene. This CDR3 spans 22 amino acids. In nucleotides, the CDR3 is TGTGCCAGCAGCTACCCGGGGATTTCCCCGAATCATTCTTCCTCTGGGGCCAACGTCCTGACTTTC. This gives the protein CASSYPGISPNHSSSGANVLTF.

The rearrangement uses TRBV9 and TRBJ2-7, with TRBD2 matching over 7 bases. Trimming cost V 0 bases and J 3 bases; bases outside gene matches: 3. CDR1 is SGDLS, CDR2 YYNGEE, per germline. This CDR3 spans 14 amino acids. CDR3 residues: CASSVEAGNYEQYF. The CDR3 coding sequence is TGTGCCAGCAGCGTAGAAGCGGGGAACTACGAGCAGTACTTC. Drawing the rest from reference TRBV9 and TRBJ2-7, the complete variable domain is DSGVTQTPKHLITATGQRVTLRCSPRSGDLSVYWYQQSLDQGLQFLIQYYNGEERAKGNILERFSAQQFPDLHSELNLSSLELGDSALYFCASSVEAGNYEQYFGPGTRLTVT.

This chain uses TRBV9 with TRBJ2-3, with 12 nucleotides matching TRBD2. CDR1 is SGDLS and CDR2 is YYNGEE in the germline V gene. Trimming removed 0 bases from V and 5 bases from J; junction bases left unmatched: 4. This CDR3 region has 16 residues. The CDR3 DNA reads TGTGCCAGCAGCGTAGGACGGACTAGCGGGAAAGATACGCAGTATTTT. Amino acids: CASSVGRTSGKDTQYF. The variable domain in full, completed from reference TRBV9 and TRBJ2-3, reads DSGVTQTPKHLITATGQRVTLRCSPRSGDLSVYWYQQSLDQGLQFLIQYYNGEERAKGNILERFSAQQFPDLHSELNLSSLELGDSALYFCASSVGRTSGKDTQYFGPGTRLTVL.

The rearrangement uses TRBV7-2 and TRBJ2-7; possibly TRBD1 for D (6 bases). Trimming stripped 1 base from V and 2 bases from J, with 15 bases between. Germline V lookup: CDR1 SGHTA, CDR2 FQGNSA. CDR3 size: 16 residues. The CDR3 spells CASSLDYAGAPYEQYF. The CDR3 DNA reads as TGTGCCAGCAGCTTAGATTATGCAGGGGCACCCTACGAGCAGTACTTC.

The chain is built from TRBV6-5 and TRBJ2-5, with 7 bases identical to TRBD1. The V gene's germline CDR1 is MNHEY and CDR2 SVGAGI. V was pared by 7 bases and J by 5 bases, with 10 bases of the junction left unmatched. The CDR3 loop spans 14 amino acids. DNA for the CDR3: TGTGCCAGCACCAAAGACAGGGTGGAGGAGACCCAGTACTTC. Translation gives CASTKDRVEETQYF.

The J gene is TRBJ2-1, the V gene TRBV25-1; 11 bases match TRBD2. V was pared by 3 bases and J by 11 bases, with 6 bases of the junction left unmatched. CDR3 length: 14 residues. Germline-derived CDR1 and CDR2 are MGHDK and SYGVNS. The DNA for the CDR3 is TGTGCCAGCAGTGACTATAGCGGGAGGGAAAAGCAGTTCTTC. Amino acids: CASSDYSGREKQFF.